In its sample, the clone carrying this T cell receptor beta chain was seen many times. The sample originates from a study of T cells in Graves' hyperthyroidism and ophthalmopathy. The investigators amplified TCR beta CDR3 regions from RNA transcripts. With the HTBI primer set, the TCR CDR3 went through a first round of RT-PCR. TCRdb re-called the multiplex PCR reads through MiXCR, storing one row per CDR3 protein. The sample lists 250,000 to 350,000 distinct CDR3 sequences; approximately 15% were seen once. Trimming pared 8 bases from V and 4 bases from J, leaving 14 bases between. The CDR3 length is 12 residues. Per the germline V gene, CDR1 is DFQATT and CDR2 is SNEGSKA (reference sequence).

Sequences were obtained from blood. This clonotype was obtained from a woman aged 55-75 years with Graves' ophthalmopathy. The chain carries TRBV20-1 and TRBJ1-1, with D perhaps matching TRBD1 (6 bases). In DNA, the CDR3 is TGCAGTACCGACAGGAGGGGCACTGAAGCTTTCTTT. It encodes CSTDRRGTEAFF.